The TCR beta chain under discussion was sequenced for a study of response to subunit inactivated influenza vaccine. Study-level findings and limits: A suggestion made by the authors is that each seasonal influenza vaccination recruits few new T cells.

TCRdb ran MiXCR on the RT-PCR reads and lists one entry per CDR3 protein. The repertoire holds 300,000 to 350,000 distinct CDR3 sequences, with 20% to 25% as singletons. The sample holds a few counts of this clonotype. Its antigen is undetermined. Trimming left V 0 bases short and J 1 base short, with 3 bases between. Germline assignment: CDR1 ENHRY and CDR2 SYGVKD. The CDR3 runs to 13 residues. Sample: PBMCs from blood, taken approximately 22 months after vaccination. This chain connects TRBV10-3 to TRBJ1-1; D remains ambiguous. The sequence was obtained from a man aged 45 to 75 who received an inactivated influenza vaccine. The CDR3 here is CAISESPNTEAFF. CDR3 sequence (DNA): TGTGCCATCAGTGAGTCTCCGAACACTGAAGCTTTCTTT.